Following are 12 T cell receptor beta chains from one sample sequenced in a study of T cell responses to AZD1222 COVID-19 vaccine. TCRdb's table, derived via immunoSEQ multiplex PCR, lists solely in-frame clones and lacks some. The repertoire holds approximately 99,000 clones, with more than 70% as singletons. The sample in question was peripheral blood, obtained on day 0 of MenACWY control vaccination. All receptors derive from an adult in good health.

This clone was seen a handful of times. The genes are TRBV28 and TRBJ1-6; D ambiguous. Germline CDR1 reads MDHEN; CDR2 reads SYDVKM. Trimming left V 2 bases short and J 8 bases short, with 10 bases between. This CDR3 is built from 14 residues. The CDR3 region has the DNA TGTGCCAGCAGTTTAGTACAGTCGGATTCACCCCTCCACTTT. This sequence encodes CASSLVQSDSPLHF. The whole variable domain, filled in from reference TRBV28 and TRBJ1-6, reads DVKVTQSSRYLVKRTGEKVFLECVQDMDHENMFWYRQDPGLGLRLIYFSYDVKMKEKGDIPEGYSVSREKKERFSLILESASTNQTSMYLCASSLVQSDSPLHFGNGTRLTVT.

The V call is TRBV13, the J call TRBJ2-5; D assignment may be TRBD1 or TRBD2 (6 bases each). The CDR3 consists of 14 residues. CDR1 PRHDT and CDR2 FYEKMQ come from the germline V gene (reference sequence). Deletions cut 7 bases from V and 2 bases from J, with 14 bases between. For the CDR3, the DNA is TGTGCCAGCAACCTTTGGGGGGCTCAAGAGACCCAGTACTTC. It translates to CASNLWGAQETQYF. Full variable domain (remainder filled in from reference TRBV13 and TRBJ2-5): AAGVIQSPRHLIKEKRETATLKCYPIPRHDTVYWYQQGPGQDPQFLISFYEKMQSDKGSIPDRFSAQQFSDYHSELNMSSLELGDSALYFCASNLWGAQETQYFGPGTRLLVL.

The rearrangement links TRBV7-9 to TRBJ2-3; no clear D. V was trimmed by 5 bases and J by 10 bases, leaving 7 bases between them. CDR1 and CDR2 (germline): SEHNR, FQNEAQ (reference sequence). CDR3 length equals 10 residues. In DNA, the CDR3 is TGTGCCAGCAGCCCCTTACCGCAGTATTTT. Residues: CASSPLPQYF. Filled out from reference TRBV7-9 and TRBJ2-3, the complete variable domain reads DTGVSQNPRHKITKRGQNVTFRCDPISEHNRLYWYRQTLGQGPEFLTYFQNEAQLEKSRLLSDRFSAERPKGSFSTLEIQRTEQGDSAMYLCASSPLPQYFGPGTRLTVL.

Details on this clone: The same CDR3 also results from other DNA sequences found in this sample. This chain connects TRBV5-4 to TRBJ1-2; 7 nucleotides match TRBD1. Trimming took 2 bases from V and 0 from J; bases not matched to a gene: 1. CDR1 is SGHNT, CDR2 YYREEE, per germline (reference sequence). The CDR3 consists of 14 residues. As DNA, the CDR3 is TGTGCCAGCAGCTTACAGGGGTCTAACTATGGCTACACCTTC. It is translated as CASSLQGSNYGYTF. The full variable domain, in which reference TRBV5-4 and TRBJ1-2 provide the parts outside the CDR3, is ETGVTQSPTHLIKTRGQQVTLRCSSQSGHNTVSWYQQALGQGPQFIFQYYREEENGRGNFPPRFSGLQFPNYSSELNVNALELDDSALYLCASSLQGSNYGYTFGSGTRLTVV.

The rearrangement joins TRBV6-2 or TRBV6-3 to TRBJ2-7, with a tentative D call TRBD2 (6 bases). This CDR3 region has 15 residues. Trimming shortened V by 4 bases and J by 0 bases, and 13 bases separated the two germline ends. In germline, CDR1 is MNHEY, CDR2 SVGEGT. CDR3 in amino acids: CASSFGGAASYEQYF. For the CDR3, the DNA is TGTGCCAGCAGTTTCGGAGGGGCCGCCTCCTACGAGCAGTACTTC.

The gene calls are TRBV3-1 (or the pseudogene TRBV3-2) and TRBJ1-1, with D possibly matching TRBD1 (5 bases). The germline V gene has CDR1 LGHDT and CDR2 YNNKEL (reference sequence). CDR3 length: 14 residues. Between the trimmed V and J ends, which lost 0 bases and 10 bases, there was a span of 15 bases. The CDR3 coding sequence is TGTGCCAGCAGCCAAGACGAATCAGCTAGGGGAGCTTTCTTT. Its protein product is CASSQDESARGAFF.

The chain has TRBV7-8 and TRBJ1-3, with D unclear. Trimming shortened V by 1 base and J by 4 bases, and 8 bases separated the two germline ends. The germline V gene has CDR1 SGHVS and CDR2 FQNEAQ. The CDR3 contains 14 residues. The CDR3: CASSLGVGGNTIYF. The CDR3 DNA follows: TGTGCCAGCAGCTTAGGCGTGGGCGGAAACACCATATATTTT.

The chain combines TRBV7-2 with TRBJ2-7; no firm D call. V was cut by 4 bases and J by 3 bases, with 10 bases left in between. The CDR3 consists of 13 residues. Germline V gene data show CDR1 as SGHTA and CDR2 as FQGNSA. This chain's CDR3 is CASSSTPGYEQYF. The CDR3 DNA is TGTGCCAGCAGCTCCACGCCAGGCTACGAGCAGTACTTC.

The chain joins TRBV10-2 to TRBJ1-4, with a tentative D call TRBD1 (6 bases). Looked up from germline, CDR1 is WSHSY and CDR2 is SAAADI. V lost 4 bases to trimming and J lost 8 bases, with 14 bases between them. The CDR3 has 14 amino acids. The CDR3 protein is CASSATGTYEKLFF. The CDR3 nucleotides are TGCGCCAGCAGTGCCACCGGGACATACGAAAAACTGTTTTTT.

This clone has more than one count but fewer than ten. The chain carries TRBV5-1 and TRBJ1-5; possibly TRBD1 for D (6 bases). CDR1 is SGHRS, CDR2 YFSETQ, per germline. Trimming took off 5 bases at V and 4 bases at J, with 13 bases between the two ends. The CDR3 runs 14 residues. The chain's CDR3 is CASRTGAGNQPQHF. In DNA form, the CDR3 reads TGCGCCAGCAGGACAGGCGCAGGTAATCAGCCCCAGCATTTT.

The rearrangement uses TRBV5-1 and TRBJ1-1, with a tentative D call TRBD1 (6 bases). This CDR3 is built from 14 residues. The V and J ends lost 6 bases and 4 bases respectively, with 16 bases between them. Germline values: CDR1 SGHRS, CDR2 YFSETQ. DNA of the CDR3: TGCGCCAGCACCCCTCAGGGGTTTCGCACTGAAGCTTTCTTT. It is translated as CASTPQGFRTEAFF.

At least ten counts were recorded for this clone. The chain has TRBV7-3 and TRBJ1-3, with D perhaps TRBD1 (5 bases). This CDR3 is built from 13 residues. Per germline, CDR1 SGHTA and CDR2 FQGTGA. V dropped 5 bases and J dropped 8 bases, with 13 bases sitting between them. The CDR3 is CASSLYGADTIYF. CDR3 DNA: TGTGCCAGCAGCCTATATGGGGCGGACACCATATATTTT.